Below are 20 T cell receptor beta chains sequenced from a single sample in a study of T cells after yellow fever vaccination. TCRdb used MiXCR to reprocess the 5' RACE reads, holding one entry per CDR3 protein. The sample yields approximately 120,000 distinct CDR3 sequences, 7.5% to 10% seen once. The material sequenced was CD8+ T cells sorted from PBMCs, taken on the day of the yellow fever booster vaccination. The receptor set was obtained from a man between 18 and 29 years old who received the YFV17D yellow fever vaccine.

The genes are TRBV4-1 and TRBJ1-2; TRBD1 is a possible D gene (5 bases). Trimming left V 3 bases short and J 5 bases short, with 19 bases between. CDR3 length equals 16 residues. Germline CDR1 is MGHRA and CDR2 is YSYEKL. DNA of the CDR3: TGCGCCAGCAGCCATCCGGGGGATGGAAAATATTATGGCTACACCTTC. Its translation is CASSHPGDGKYYGYTF.

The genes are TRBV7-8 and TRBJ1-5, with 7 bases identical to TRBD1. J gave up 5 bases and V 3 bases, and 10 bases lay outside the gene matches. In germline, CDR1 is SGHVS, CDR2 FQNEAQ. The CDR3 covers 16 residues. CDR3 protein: CASSLLEGQYHQPQHF. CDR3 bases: TGTGCCAGCAGCTTGTTGGAGGGACAGTATCATCAGCCCCAGCATTTT.

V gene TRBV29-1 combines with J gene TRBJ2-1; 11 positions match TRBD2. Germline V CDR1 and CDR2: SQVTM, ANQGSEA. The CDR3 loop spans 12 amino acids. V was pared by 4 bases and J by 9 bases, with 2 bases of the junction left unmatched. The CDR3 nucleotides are TGCAGCGTTGCGCTAGCGGGGGGTGAGCAGTTCTTC. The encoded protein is CSVALAGGEQFF.

CDR3 coding DNA: TGTGCCAGCAGTCCGGAGGCCACAGGTACTCCCTACGAGCAGTACGTC. Translating gives CASSPEATGTPYEQYV. The chain uses TRBV28 and TRBJ2-7, with D perhaps matching TRBD1 or TRBD2 (5 bases each). The CDR3 contains 16 residues. The V and J ends lost 5 bases and 2 bases respectively, with 19 bases between them. CDR1 and CDR2 (germline): MDHEN, SYDVKM.

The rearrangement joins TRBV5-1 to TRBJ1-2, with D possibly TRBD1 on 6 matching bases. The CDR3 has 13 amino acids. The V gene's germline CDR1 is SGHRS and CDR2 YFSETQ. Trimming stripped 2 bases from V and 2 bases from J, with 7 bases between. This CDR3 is CASSLRGNYGYTF. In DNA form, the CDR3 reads TGCGCCAGCAGCTTAAGGGGGAACTATGGCTACACCTTC.

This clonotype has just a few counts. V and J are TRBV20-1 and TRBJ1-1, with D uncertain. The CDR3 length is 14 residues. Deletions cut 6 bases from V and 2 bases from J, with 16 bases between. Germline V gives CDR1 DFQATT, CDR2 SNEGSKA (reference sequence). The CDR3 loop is CSASFAQINTEAFF. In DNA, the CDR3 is TGCAGTGCCAGTTTCGCACAGATAAACACTGAAGCTTTCTTT.

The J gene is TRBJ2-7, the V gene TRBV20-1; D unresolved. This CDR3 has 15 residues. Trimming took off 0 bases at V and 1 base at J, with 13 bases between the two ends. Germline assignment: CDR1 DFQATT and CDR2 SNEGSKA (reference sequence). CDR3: CSARDWSAESYEQYF. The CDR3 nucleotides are TGCAGTGCTAGAGATTGGTCGGCGGAGTCCTACGAGCAGTACTTC.

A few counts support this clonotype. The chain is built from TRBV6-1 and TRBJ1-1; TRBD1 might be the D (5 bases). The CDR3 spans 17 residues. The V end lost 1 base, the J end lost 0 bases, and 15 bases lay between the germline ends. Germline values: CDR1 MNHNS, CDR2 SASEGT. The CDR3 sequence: CASSEGVRETLNTEAFF. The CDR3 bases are TGTGCCAGCAGTGAAGGTGTCAGGGAGACATTGAACACTGAAGCTTTCTTT.

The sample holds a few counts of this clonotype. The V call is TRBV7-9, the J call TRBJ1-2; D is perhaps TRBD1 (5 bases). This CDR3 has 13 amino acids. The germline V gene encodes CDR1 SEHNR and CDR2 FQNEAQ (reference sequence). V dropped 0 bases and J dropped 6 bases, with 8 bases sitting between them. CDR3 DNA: TGTGCCAGCAGCTTAGCGATCAGGGATGGCTACACCTTC. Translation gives CASSLAIRDGYTF.

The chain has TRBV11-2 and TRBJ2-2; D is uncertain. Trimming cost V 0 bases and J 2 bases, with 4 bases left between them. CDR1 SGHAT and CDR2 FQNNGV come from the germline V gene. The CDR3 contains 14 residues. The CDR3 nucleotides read TGTGCCAGCAGCTTAGAGACTAACACCGGGGAGCTGTTTTTT. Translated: CASSLETNTGELFF. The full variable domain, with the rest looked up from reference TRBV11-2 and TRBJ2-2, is EAGVAQSPRYKIIEKRQSVAFWCNPISGHATLYWYQQILGQGPKLLIQFQNNGVVDDSQLPKDRFSAERLKGVDSTLKIQPAKLEDSAVYLCASSLETNTGELFFGEGSRLTVL.

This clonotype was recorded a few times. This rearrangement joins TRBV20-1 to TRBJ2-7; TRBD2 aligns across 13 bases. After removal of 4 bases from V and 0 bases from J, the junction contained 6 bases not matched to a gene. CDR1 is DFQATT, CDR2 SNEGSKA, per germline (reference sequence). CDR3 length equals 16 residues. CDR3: CSAMGLAGISSYEQYV. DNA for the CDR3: TGCAGTGCTATGGGACTAGCGGGGATCAGCTCCTACGAGCAGTACGTC.

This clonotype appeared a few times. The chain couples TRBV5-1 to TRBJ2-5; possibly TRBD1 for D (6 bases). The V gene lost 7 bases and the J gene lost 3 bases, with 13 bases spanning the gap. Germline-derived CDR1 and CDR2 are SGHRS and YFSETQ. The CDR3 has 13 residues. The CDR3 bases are TGCGCCAGCCGCCCTCCAGGGGAAGAGACCCAGTACTTC. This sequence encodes CASRPPGEETQYF.

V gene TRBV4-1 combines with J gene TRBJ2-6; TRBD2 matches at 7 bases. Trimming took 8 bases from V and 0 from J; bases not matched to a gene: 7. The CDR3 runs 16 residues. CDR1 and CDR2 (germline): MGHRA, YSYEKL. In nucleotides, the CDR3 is TGCGCCAGCCGCCCGCCGGGGGGCTCTGGGGCCAACGTCCTGACTTTC. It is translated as CASRPPGGSGANVLTF.

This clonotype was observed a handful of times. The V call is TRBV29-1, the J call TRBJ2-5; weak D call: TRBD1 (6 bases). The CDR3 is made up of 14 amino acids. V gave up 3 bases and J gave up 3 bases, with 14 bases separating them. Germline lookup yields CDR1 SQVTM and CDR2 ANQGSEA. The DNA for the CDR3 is TGCAGCGTTGAGCAGGACAGAAGCGAAGAGACCCAGTACTTC. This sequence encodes CSVEQDRSEETQYF.

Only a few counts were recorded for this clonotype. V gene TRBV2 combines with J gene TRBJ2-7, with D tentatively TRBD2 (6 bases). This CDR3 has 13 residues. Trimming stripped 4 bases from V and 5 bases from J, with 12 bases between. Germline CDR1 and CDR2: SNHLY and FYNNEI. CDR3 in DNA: TGTGCCAGCAGTGGTGGGGGGACCGACGAGCAGTACTTC. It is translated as CASSGGGTDEQYF.

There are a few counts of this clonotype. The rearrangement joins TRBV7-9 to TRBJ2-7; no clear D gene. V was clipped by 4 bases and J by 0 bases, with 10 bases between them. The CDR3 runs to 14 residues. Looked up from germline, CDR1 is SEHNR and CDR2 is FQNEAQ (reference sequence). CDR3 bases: TGTGCCAGCAGCTCCCGACCTAGCTCCTACGAGCAGTACTTC. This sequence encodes CASSSRPSSYEQYF.

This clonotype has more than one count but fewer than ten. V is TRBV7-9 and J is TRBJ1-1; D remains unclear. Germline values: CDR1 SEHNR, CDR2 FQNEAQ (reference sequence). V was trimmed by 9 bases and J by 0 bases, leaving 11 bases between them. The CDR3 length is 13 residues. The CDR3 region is CASGEIMNTEAFF. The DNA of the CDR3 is TGTGCCAGTGGGGAGATAATGAACACTGAAGCTTTCTTT.

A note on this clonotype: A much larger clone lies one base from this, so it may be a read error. CDR3 nucleotide sequence: TGTGCCAGCAGTTACGGGGAGAGCTCCTACAATGAGCAGTTCTTC. Amino acid sequence: CASSYGESSYNEQFF. This sequence joins TRBV6-5 and TRBJ2-1; perhaps TRBD2 as D (5 bases). Trimming left V 2 bases short and J 0 bases short, with 8 bases between. Germline CDR1 reads MNHEY; CDR2 reads SVGAGI. The CDR3 loop spans 15 amino acids.

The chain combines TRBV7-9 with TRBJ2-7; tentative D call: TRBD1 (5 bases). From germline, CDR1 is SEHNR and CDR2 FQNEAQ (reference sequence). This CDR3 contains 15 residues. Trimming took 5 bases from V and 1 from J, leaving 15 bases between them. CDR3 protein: CASSTTGLTSYEQYF. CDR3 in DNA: TGTGCCAGCAGCACTACAGGTTTGACTTCCTACGAGCAGTACTTC. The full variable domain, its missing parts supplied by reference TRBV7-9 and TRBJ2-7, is DTGVSQNPRHKITKRGQNVTFRCDPISEHNRLYWYRQTLGQGPEFLTYFQNEAQLEKSRLLSDRFSAERPKGSFSTLEIQRTEQGDSAMYLCASSTTGLTSYEQYFGPGTRLTVT.

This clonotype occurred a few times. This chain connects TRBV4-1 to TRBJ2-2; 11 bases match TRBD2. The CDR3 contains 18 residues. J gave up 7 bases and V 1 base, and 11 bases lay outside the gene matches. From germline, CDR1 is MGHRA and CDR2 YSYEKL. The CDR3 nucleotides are TGCGCCAGCAGCCAAGTCCATCTAGCGGGGGGTGTAAGCGGGGAGCTGTTTTTT. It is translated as CASSQVHLAGGVSGELFF.